This T cell receptor (beta chain) was recorded in a study of response to subunit inactivated influenza vaccine. V was cut by 3 bases and J by 0 bases, with 12 bases left in between. The CDR3 length is 14 residues. Germline lookup yields CDR1 DFQATT and CDR2 SNEGSKA (reference sequence). Of note for this clonotype: Antigen unknown.

MiXCR was run by TCRdb on the RT-PCR reads, yielding one entry per CDR3 protein. The sample yields around 750,000 distinct CDR3 sequences, 21% seen once. Study outcomes and limitations: The study's authors posited that every seasonal influenza vaccination enlists few new T cells.

The specimen comprised PBMCs from blood, sampled around 5 days after vaccination. This TCR was recovered from a man between 50 and 59 years old who received an inactivated influenza vaccine. The V call is TRBV20-1, the J call TRBJ2-7; a weak D match, TRBD2 (6 bases). CDR3 sequence (DNA): TGCAGTGCTAGCCCTCCGACTAGCTCCTACGAGCAGTACTTC. Translation: CSASPPTSSYEQYF.